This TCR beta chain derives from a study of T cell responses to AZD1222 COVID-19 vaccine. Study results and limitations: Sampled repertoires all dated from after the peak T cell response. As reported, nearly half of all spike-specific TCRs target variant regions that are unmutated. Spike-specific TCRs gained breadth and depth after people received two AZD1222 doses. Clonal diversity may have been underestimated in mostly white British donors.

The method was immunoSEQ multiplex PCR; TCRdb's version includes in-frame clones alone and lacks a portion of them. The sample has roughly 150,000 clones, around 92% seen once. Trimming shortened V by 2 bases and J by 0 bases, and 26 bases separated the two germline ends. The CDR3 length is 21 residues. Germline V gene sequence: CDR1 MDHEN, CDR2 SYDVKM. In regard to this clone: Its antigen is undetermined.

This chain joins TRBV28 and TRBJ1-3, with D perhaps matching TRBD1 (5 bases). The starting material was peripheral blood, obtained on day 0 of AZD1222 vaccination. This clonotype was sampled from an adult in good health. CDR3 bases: TGTGCCAGCAGTTTAGTCCACAGTCCCCGGGGTTGGGGGACCTCTGGAAACACCATATATTTT. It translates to CASSLVHSPRGWGTSGNTIYF.